A selection of T cell receptor beta chains follows, all from one sample in a study of blood T cell repertoires in COVID-19. Using immunoSEQ multiplex PCR, the repertoire was profiled, and TCRdb retains in-frame clones only, with some absent. The sample yields 95,000 to 150,000 clones, approximately 85% seen once. Sequences were obtained from peripheral blood. These receptors were obtained from a man older than 75 with active or convalescent COVID-19. Both conserved end residues are part of each CDR3. A D gene is named only where the DNA matches it firmly. Clone size is shown for a subset of rows, as once, few, many or a class of expanded clone.

D | size | J | V | DNA | CDR3
TRBD1 | NA | TRBJ1-5 | TRBV7-6 | TGTGCCAGCAGCTCCATCGGGGGACAGGGGAGGTTCAATCAGCCCCAGCATTTT | CASSSIGGQGRFNQPQHF
TRBD1 | NA | TRBJ1-2 | TRBV7-3 | TGTGCCAGCAGCTTAACGGCCGGCTATCAGGGGGAACATGGCTACACCTTC | CASSLTAGYQGEHGYTF
NA | NA | TRBJ2-7 | TRBV18 | TGTGCCAGCTCACCACCGGGGAGGGACAGGTGGACCTACGAGCAGTACTTC | CASSPPGRDRWTYEQYF
NA | NA | TRBJ1-5 | TRBV6-5 | TGTGCCAGCAGTAACATTAATAGCAATCAGCCCCAGCATTTT | CASSNINSNQPQHF
NA | NA | TRBJ2-1 | TRBV10-3 | TGTGCCATCAGTGGGTTGGGCCTGAGCTCCTACAATGAGCAGTTCTTC | CAISGLGLSSYNEQFF
TRBD2 | NA | TRBJ2-7 | TRBV12-5 | TGTGCTAGTTTAAATAGCGGGAGGTCCTACGAGCAGTACTTC | CASLNSGRSYEQYF
TRBD1 | NA | TRBJ1-2 | TRBV2 | TGTGCCAGCAGTGAGGAGGTGAACAGGGGCCGCCACACCTTC | CASSEEVNRGRHTF
NA | NA | TRBJ2-3 | TRBV9 | TGTGCCAGCAGCGTAGGGGACTTCACAGATACGCAGTATTTT | CASSVGDFTDTQYF
NA | NA | TRBJ1-6 | TRBV6-5 | TGTGCCAGCAGTTCTAGACAGTATAATTCACCCCTCCACTTT | CASSSRQYNSPLHF
NA | NA | TRBJ1-1 | TRBV6-5 | TGTGCCAGCAGCCAAGGGATACAGGGTGAAGCTTTCTTT | CASSQGIQGEAFF
NA | once | TRBJ1-6 | TRBV27 | TGTGCCAGCAGTCTATACGGGACTCTCGGGCGATCACCCCTCCACTTT | CASSLYGTLGRSPLHF
NA | NA | TRBJ1-2 | TRBV7-9 | TGTGCCAGCACCGCGGGGGGTAGCGGCTACACCTTC | CASTAGGSGYTF
NA | NA | TRBJ2-5 | TRBV7-2 | TGTGCCAGCAGCTTACCAGGGCTTCTCACCCAGTACTTC | CASSLPGLLTQYF
NA | NA | TRBJ2-5 | TRBV4-3 | TGCGCCAGCAGCCAAGAGGTGGCAGGGCAAGAGACCCAGTACTTC | CASSQEVAGQETQYF
TRBD1 | NA | TRBJ1-1 | TRBV10-3 | TGTGCCATCAATCGACAGGGAGAGAACACTGAAGCTTTCTTT | CAINRQGENTEAFF
NA | NA | TRBJ2-3 | TRBV7-3 | TGTGCCAGCAGCCGAGGGTCAGGGGACACAGATACGCAGTATTTT | CASSRGSGDTDTQYF
TRBD2 | NA | TRBJ2-7 | TRBV7-2 | TGTGCCAGCAGCCCCCATGGGGGGAGGGCCGTATTCGAGCAGTACTTC | CASSPHGGRAVFEQYF
NA | NA | TRBJ2-4 | TRBV2 | TGTGCCAGCAGTGTCGACAGACTGGGCAAAAACATTCAGTACTTC | CASSVDRLGKNIQYF
TRBD2 | NA | TRBJ2-1 | TRBV12-5 | TGTGCTAGTGGTCTCGGGACTAGCGGGAGGTATCGGGAGCAGTTCTTC | CASGLGTSGRYREQFF
TRBD1 | once | TRBJ2-1 | TRBV19 | TGTGCCAGTAGTATTGCGCAGGGGGCTGACAATGAGCAGTTCTTC | CASSIAQGADNEQFF
NA | NA | TRBJ1-1 | TRBV7-3 | TGTGCCAGCAGCTTAATAGACAGGAACACTGAAGCTTTCTTT | CASSLIDRNTEAFF
NA | NA | TRBJ2-7 | TRBV30 | TGTGCCTGGAGTGTAGTGGGGGGGCCCTCGGAGTACTTC | CAWSVVGGPSEYF
TRBD2 | few | TRBJ2-1 | TRBV3-1/TRBV3-2 | TGTGCCAGCAGCCAAGAACTAGCGGGGTACAATGAGCAGTTCTTC | CASSQELAGYNEQFF
NA | NA | TRBJ1-5 | TRBV30 | TGTGCCGCGAACGCAGGGGGCAATCAGCCCCAGCATTTT | CAANAGGNQPQHF
NA | NA | TRBJ1-2 | TRBV2 | TGTGCCAGCAGTGCTTGGGGCCAAATCTATGGCTACACCTTC | CASSAWGQIYGYTF
NA | NA | TRBJ1-1 | TRBV27 | TGTGCCAGCAGTTTCGGAGGGTGGGACCCCCGGGGGGCTTTCTTT | CASSFGGWDPRGAFF
TRBD1 | NA | TRBJ1-5 | TRBV27 | TGTGCCAGCAGTTTTTCATTCCCCGGGACAGGGGGCAATCAGCCCCAGCATTTT | CASSFSFPGTGGNQPQHF
NA | NA | TRBJ1-2 | TRBV19 | TGTGCCAGTAGCCCGGGAGCAACGCCTTATGGCTACACCTTC | CASSPGATPYGYTF
NA | NA | TRBJ1-3 | TRBV7-9 | TGTGCCAGCAGCTTAGCGCAGGATAATTATTTT | CASSLAQDNYF
NA | NA | TRBJ1-1 | TRBV6-5 | TGTGCCAGCAGTTACGGAGGGGTGGACACTGAAGCTTTCTTT | CASSYGGVDTEAFF
NA | NA | TRBJ2-1 | TRBV3-1/TRBV3-2 | TGTGCCAGCAGCACAAGGAGAGTCAATGAGCAGTTCTTC | CASSTRRVNEQFF
TRBD2 | NA | TRBJ2-7 | TRBV6-2/TRBV6-3 | TGTGCCAGCAGTTACCCCGGGGGGGGCTACGAGCAGTACTTC | CASSYPGGGYEQYF
NA | once | TRBJ1-1 | TRBV7-8 | TGTGCCAGCACCTTCCCCTTGGCGGGCTTGGGCACTGAAGCTTTCTTT | CASTFPLAGLGTEAFF